A single sample is the source of the 4 T cell receptor beta chains below, sequenced in a study of vaccination effects on CD4 cells after COVID-19. Ahead of sequencing, the ViraFEST assay grew antigen-specific CD4+ T cells using viral peptide pools. The culture ran for roughly 10 days before CD4+ T cells were isolated. Infection dated between March and December 2020, before the Alpha, Beta and Delta variants reached the United States. Participants each got two BNT162b2 or mRNA-1273 vaccine doses. No antigens are known for them. Method: immunoSEQ multiplex PCR; TCRdb's copy keeps in-frame clones and lacks some. The repertoire has around 15,000 clones, 65% to 80% of them found once; the top ten carry around 25%. Sequencing was performed on CD4+ T cells from PBMCs cultured with HCoV-NL63 spike peptides, taken after COVID-19 vaccination. These receptors all come from a human donor who had a prior SARS-CoV-2 infection.

This clone was detected only a few times. Here the CDR3 DNA reads TGTGCCAGCAGTGTACAGCGGGGGGGCACTGAGCAGTTCTTC. It translates to CASSVQRGGTEQFF. This chain links TRBV2 with TRBJ2-1; 10 bases fit TRBD2. Germline assignment: CDR1 SNHLY and CDR2 FYNNEI. The CDR3 length is 14 residues. Trimming at V came to 4 bases and at J to 9 bases, leaving 6 bases not matched to a gene. Looking up the rest from reference TRBV2 and TRBJ2-1 gives the full variable domain: EPEVTQTPSHQVTQMGQEVILRCVPISNHLYFYWYRQILGQKVEFLVSFYNNEISEKSEIFDDQFSVERPDGSNFTLKIRSTKLEDSAMYFCASSVQRGGTEQFFGPGTRLTVL.

In this sample, this clone turned up a few times. This rearrangement joins TRBV5-4 to TRBJ1-1, with a tentative D call TRBD1 (5 bases). The V gene's germline CDR1 is SGHNT and CDR2 YYREEE (reference sequence). V lost 2 bases and J lost 6, with 14 bases in between. The CDR3 totals 14 residues. CDR3 nucleotide sequence: TGTGCCAGCAGCTTTAAACAGGCCCGCTCTGAAGCTTTCTTT. This sequence encodes CASSFKQARSEAFF. The whole variable domain, filled in from reference TRBV5-4 and TRBJ1-1, reads ETGVTQSPTHLIKTRGQQVTLRCSSQSGHNTVSWYQQALGQGPQFIFQYYREEENGRGNFPPRFSGLQFPNYSSELNVNALELDDSALYLCASSFKQARSEAFFGQGTRLTVV.

The chain's CDR3 is CASSIDLKDEQYF. CDR3 DNA: TGTGCCAGTAGTATAGACCTGAAAGACGAGCAGTACTTC. The chain has TRBV19 and TRBJ2-7; D unresolved. V was trimmed by 0 bases and J by 5 bases, leaving 8 bases between them. The CDR3 runs to 13 residues. The germline CDR1 and CDR2 sequences are LNHDA and SQIVND (reference sequence). Variable domain in full (rest from reference TRBV19 and TRBJ2-7): DGGITQSPKYLFRKEGQNVTLSCEQNLNHDAMYWYRQDPGQGLRLIYYSQIVNDFQKGDIAEGYSVSREKKESFPLTVTSAQKNPTAFYLCASSIDLKDEQYFGPGTRLTVT.

The chain links TRBV5-5 to TRBJ2-7, with 7 nucleotides matching TRBD2. The germline gives CDR1 SGHKS, CDR2 YYEKEE (reference sequence). This CDR3 contains 14 residues. V trimming: 5 bases; J trimming: 1 base; junction bases outside the gene matches: 6. As DNA, the CDR3 is TGTGCCAGCAGTTTTCGGGACTATTCCTACGAGCAGTACTTC. Protein product: CASSFRDYSYEQYF.